Described below is a single TCR beta chain sequence and its context. What this receptor recognizes is not known. Base qualities are not provided; no much larger clone lies one nucleotide away. The CDR3 sequence holds 16 residues, the cysteine and phenylalanine included. The read is trimmed to its CDR3 DNA, 48 bases read in frame from base 1. V has 0 bases trimmed and J has 3 bases trimmed; junction bases matching no gene number 6. CDR1 and CDR2, looked up from the germline V gene (reference sequence), are SGHNT and YYREEE. Non-adjacent lung tissue was collected from the same resection as far from the malignant lesion as possible, at a distance of at least 3 cm. The library was made by the immunoSEQ multiplex PCR assay. Qiagen DNeasy or QIAamp micro DNA kits were used to isolate DNA, and the Adaptive Biotechnology human TCRB sequencing kit was used to sequence TCRB. An Illumina MiSeq was used to sequence the TCRB libraries. Under the source paper's analysis protocol: TCRB sequence data were analyzed with the kit provider's software, and tumor enrichment of clonotype templates was tested with Fisher's exact test. TCRdb re-hosts the immuneACCESS table, in-frame sequences only. Its copies lack some clones; in the studies checked, an unresolved V gene accounts for under half of them, and the cause for the rest is not known. V and J calls plus clone size are reproduced from that table; the DNA served to infer D and trimming. The sample profile shows more than 9,000 clones; around 66% of them were found once. The top ten hold 15% of the sample.

The data are from a study of CD4 T cells in lung cancer (dated by TCRdb to the late 2010s). In terms of the full investigation: To find responses to candidate mutation-encoded neoepitopes, the study screened blood T cells from NSCLC patients and isolated neoantigen-specific CD4+ T-cell clones and TCRs. Several patients undergoing curative-intent resections for stage I-III non-small cell lung cancer provided the tumor and non-adjacent lung tissue. The frequency of neoantigen-specific clonotypes in tumor resections, non-adjacent lung and cultured T-cell products was followed using TCRB deep sequencing. The resected patients had lung adenocarcinoma or squamous cell carcinoma, were aged 60 to 69 at blood donation, and mostly were former smokers. Treatments received by the patients before blood donation included platinum chemotherapy, and some patients received nivolumab or pembrolizumab. Paper-wide results and their limitations: Some blood-derived responses might be explained by in vitro priming of naive T cells or cross-reactivity rather than by memory responses to the cancer.

The sample comprised normal lung tissue taken away from the tumor. Rearrangement joined TRBV5-4 to TRBJ2-5, with TRBD2 identical over 9 junction bases. The receptor was derived from a man in his 60s with non-small cell lung cancer. The CDR3 loop reads CASSLDYLAGKETQYF. At the DNA level, the sequence is TGTGCCAGCAGCTTGGATTATCTAGCGGGAAAAGAGACCCAGTACTTC.